This TCR beta chain comes out of a study of blood T cell repertoires in COVID-19. For the study at large: The United States, Italy and Spain were the sources of the acute and convalescent COVID-19 samples. The analysed material was cDNA or gDNA that came from T cells, B-cell-depleted T cells, or PBMCs.

As originally analysed: Amplifying reference gene primers gave estimates of nucleated cell counts. Clones were sequenced by immunoSEQ multiplex PCR, and TCRdb holds only the in-frame ones, with some missing. That table supplies the V and J calls and clone size; D and trimming were determined from the DNA. The table records around 200,000 clones, about 86% of them present only once. The receptor was derived from a man in his forties or fifties with active or convalescent COVID-19. Sequencing input: peripheral blood.

The CDR3 here is CASSQEAGGKGAFF. CDR3 in DNA: TGCGCCAGCAGCCAAGAAGCTGGAGGTAAGGGAGCTTTCTTT. This chain connects TRBV4-1 to TRBJ1-1; D is undetermined. Trimming left V 0 bases short and J 10 bases short, with 15 bases between. The germline gives CDR1 MGHRA, CDR2 YSYEKL. The CDR3 has 14 residues.